This TCR beta chain was obtained from a study of T cell responses to AZD1222 COVID-19 vaccine. Study-level points and caveats: It was only a handful of AZD1222 recipients who were seropositive at baseline.

Pooling covered second doses at about 4 or about 12 weeks. Clones were sequenced by immunoSEQ multiplex PCR, and TCRdb holds only the in-frame ones, with some missing. The data show 30,000 to 35,000 clones, around three quarters seen once. A word on this clone: Its antigen is not identified.

The sample in question was peripheral blood, obtained 28 days after the second AZD1222 dose. This clonotype originated in an adult who received the AZD1222 COVID-19 vaccine.

DNA of the CDR3: TGTGCCAGCGCCCGTGACAGCTCTAACTATGGCTACACCTTC. It encodes CASARDSSNYGYTF. The V and J genes are TRBV6-6 and TRBJ1-2; D possibly corresponds to TRBD1 (5 bases). Trimming took 8 bases from V and 0 from J, leaving 13 bases between them. Germline loops: CDR1 MNHNY, CDR2 SVGAGI (reference sequence). This CDR3 is built from 14 residues.